A selection of T cell receptor beta chains follows, all from one sample in a study of beta chain features in type 1 diabetes. Here immunoSEQ multiplex PCR was the method, and the copy in TCRdb shows in-frame clones only, minus some. This sample has a few hundred thousand clones, with over 11% found just once. The sequenced material came from naive CD4+ T cells from blood. The receptors derive from a man aged 25-45 years with type 1 diabetes. Each CDR3 is given with its conserved first and last residue. Fields, in order: V gene, J gene, clone size, D gene, CDR3 DNA, CDR3 protein. D genes are given only for firm matches. Some rows have no size entry. The others give once, few or many, or a class for an expanded clone.

>TRBV5-1|TRBJ2-2|few|TRBD2
TGCGCCAGCAGGCGACTAGCGGACACCGGGGAGCTGTTTTTT
CASRRLADTGELFF
>TRBV7-6|TRBJ2-5|-|-
TGTGCCAGCAGCTTAATAGAAGAGACCCAGTACTTC
CASSLIEETQYF
>TRBV4-1|TRBJ2-2|few|TRBD2
TGCGCCAGCAGCCCCGGACTAGGGCCCGGGGAGCTGTTTTTT
CASSPGLGPGELFF
>TRBV20-1|TRBJ1-2|few|-
TGCAGTGCTCAACCCGCGGGTGGCTACACCTTC
CSAQPAGGYTF
>TRBV28|TRBJ2-7|-|-
TGTGCCAGCAGTTTAGCGGGGAATACGGGGGAGCAGTACTTC
CASSLAGNTGEQYF
>TRBV5-4|TRBJ2-1|-|TRBD2
TGTGCCAGCAGCCAACCCCTAGCGGGTCCCTACAATGAGCAGTTCTTC
CASSQPLAGPYNEQFF
>TRBV28|TRBJ2-7|-|-
TGTGCCAGCAGACCAGGACTGCCGGAGGAGGGGTACGAGCAGTACTTC
CASRPGLPEEGYEQYF
>TRBV7-3|TRBJ1-1|few|-
TGTGCCAGCAGCTTATGGGGGGGCAGGGAGAACACTGAAGCTTTCTTT
CASSLWGGRENTEAFF
>TRBV19|TRBJ2-3|few|TRBD2
TGTGCCAGCGAGGGGCGGGGGGCGAGCACAGATACGCAGTATTTT
CASEGRGASTDTQYF
>TRBV18|TRBJ1-5|few|-
-
CASSPPGAGGILAQHF
>TRBV6-5|TRBJ2-7|few|TRBD2
TGTGCCAGCAGTTACGGGACTAGCTTGTCCTACGAGCAGTACTTC
CASSYGTSLSYEQYF
>TRBV7-3|TRBJ2-1|few|TRBD2
TGTGCCAGCAGCCTAACTAGCGGGATAGGCAATGAGCAGTTCTTC
CASSLTSGIGNEQFF
>TRBV15|TRBJ2-7|few|-
TGTGCCACCAGGCTTGGGTCCGGGACCTACGAGCAGTACTTC
CATRLGSGTYEQYF
>TRBV5-1|TRBJ2-3|-|-
TGCGCCAGCAGCCTTCAGGGGACAGATACGCAGTATTTT
CASSLQGTDTQYF
>TRBV5-1|TRBJ2-5|-|TRBD2
TGCGCCAGCAGCTTCGGGAATAGCGGGATAAAGGAGACCCAGTACTTC
CASSFGNSGIKETQYF
>TRBV5-4|TRBJ1-2|few|TRBD1
TGTGCCAGCAGCAACGGACAGGCGGATTATGGCTACACCTTC
CASSNGQADYGYTF
>TRBV23-1|TRBJ2-5|few|-
TGCGCCAGCAGTCAAAGGACAATAGGGGAGACCCAGTACTTC
CASSQRTIGETQYF
>TRBV5-4|TRBJ2-5|few|TRBD1
TGTGCCAGCAGCTTACAGGGGGCCGGGGAGACCCAGTACTTC
CASSLQGAGETQYF
>TRBV7-9|TRBJ1-2|few|-
TGTGCCAGCAGCTCGGGTCGACAGAGAGGTGGCTACACCTTC
CASSSGRQRGGYTF
>TRBV7-9|TRBJ1-5|few|TRBD1
TGTGCCAGCAGCCAATCGACAGGGCTGGGGCATCAGCCCCAGCATTTT
CASSQSTGLGHQPQHF
>TRBV7-2|TRBJ2-7|-|-
TGTGCCAGCAGCGTTGGAGGATCGGGTTACGAGCAGTACTTC
CASSVGGSGYEQYF
>TRBV9|TRBJ2-1|-|TRBD2
TGTGCCAGCAGCGTCACAACCCCGACTAGCACGCAGTTCTTC
CASSVTTPTSTQFF
>TRBV7-2|TRBJ2-3|few|TRBD2
TGTGCCAGCAGCCCTCGACTAGCGGGAAGCACAGATACGCAGTATTTT
CASSPRLAGSTDTQYF
>TRBV9|TRBJ2-7|few|TRBD1
TGTGCCAGCAGCCCCGGGTCCGGGACAGGGGGCCCATACGAGCAGTACTTC
CASSPGSGTGGPYEQYF
>TRBV5-1|TRBJ1-3|-|TRBD1
TGCGCCAGCAGGCGGACAGGAGGCGGAAACACCATATATTTT
CASRRTGGGNTIYF
>TRBV28|TRBJ1-4|-|-
TGTGCCAGCAGTACCGGACAGATTAATGAAAAACTGTTTTTT
CASSTGQINEKLFF
>TRBV28|TRBJ1-5|few|-
TGTGCCAGCAGTTCTCCCGGCAGGGCAACTTATAGCAATCAGCCCCAGCATTTT
CASSSPGRATYSNQPQHF
>TRBV28|TRBJ1-1|-|-
TGTGCCAGCAGTGTCCAGGGTGTATTGGCTGAAGCTTTCTTT
CASSVQGVLAEAFF
>TRBV7-2|TRBJ2-7|-|TRBD1
TGTGCCAGCAGCTTAGGGACAGGGGGATACTTCTACGAGCAGTACTTC
CASSLGTGGYFYEQYF
>TRBV5-4|TRBJ2-3|few|TRBD2
TGTGCCAGCAGCCCCGGACTAGACCTTTTGGATACGCAGTATTTT
CASSPGLDLLDTQYF
>TRBV5-1|TRBJ2-7|few|-
TGCGCCAGCAGCTTGGACTTTGTTCCCTACGAGCAGTACTTC
CASSLDFVPYEQYF
>TRBV28|TRBJ2-6|few|-
TGTGCCAGCACTTTAAGGGGCTCTGGGGCCAACGTCCTGACTTTC
CASTLRGSGANVLTF
>TRBV5-1|TRBJ2-5|-|-
TGCGCCAGCAGGCGGGACTTTCAAGAGACCCAGTACTTC
CASRRDFQETQYF
>TRBV14|TRBJ2-1|many|TRBD2
TGTGCCAGCAGCCGCGGACTAGCAGTTGAGCAGTTCTTC
CASSRGLAVEQFF
>TRBV29-1|TRBJ2-1|-|TRBD1
TGCAGCGTTGCGAGGACAGGGGGTGTATACAATGAGCAGTTCTTC
CSVARTGGVYNEQFF
>TRBV7-3|TRBJ2-7|-|TRBD2
TGTGCCAGCAGCCCTAGCGGGGCCGGGGCCTACGAGCAGTACTTC
CASSPSGAGAYEQYF
>TRBV7-9|TRBJ1-1|few|-
TGTGCCAGCGAGGGAATCGACACTGAAGCTTTCTTT
CASEGIDTEAFF
>TRBV5-5|TRBJ2-3|few|-
TGTGCCAGCAGCTTGGGTCCCCTAAGGCAGGGGACAGATACGCAGTATTTT
CASSLGPLRQGTDTQYF
>TRBV28|TRBJ2-5|-|TRBD1
TGTGCCAGCAGAAGGGGGCTTAAGACCCAGTACTTC
CASRRGLKTQYF
>TRBV28|TRBJ2-1|-|TRBD2
TGTGCCAGCAGTTACCTCCAACTAGCGGCCTACAATGAGCAGTTCTTC
CASSYLQLAAYNEQFF
>TRBV7-9|TRBJ1-4|many|TRBD1
TGTGCCAGCAGCGTCCTCAGTTCAGGGGGCCCTCGTGAAAAACTGTTTTTT
CASSVLSSGGPREKLFF
>TRBV5-4|TRBJ2-4|-|TRBD1
TGTGCCAGCAGCAAACAGGGGAAGGGAAACATTCAGTACTTC
CASSKQGKGNIQYF
>TRBV6-5|TRBJ1-2|-|-
TGTGCCAGCGTCAGAACCAGGGGAAGAAAGCGTGGCTACACCTTC
CASVRTRGRKRGYTF
>TRBV27|TRBJ1-2|-|-
TGTGCCAGCACCCTCCGGTACGAGGCTAACTATGGCTACACCTTC
CASTLRYEANYGYTF
>TRBV6-5|TRBJ2-7|few|TRBD2
TGTGCCAGCATCCGAGGACTAGCGGGAGACGAGCAGTACTTC
CASIRGLAGDEQYF